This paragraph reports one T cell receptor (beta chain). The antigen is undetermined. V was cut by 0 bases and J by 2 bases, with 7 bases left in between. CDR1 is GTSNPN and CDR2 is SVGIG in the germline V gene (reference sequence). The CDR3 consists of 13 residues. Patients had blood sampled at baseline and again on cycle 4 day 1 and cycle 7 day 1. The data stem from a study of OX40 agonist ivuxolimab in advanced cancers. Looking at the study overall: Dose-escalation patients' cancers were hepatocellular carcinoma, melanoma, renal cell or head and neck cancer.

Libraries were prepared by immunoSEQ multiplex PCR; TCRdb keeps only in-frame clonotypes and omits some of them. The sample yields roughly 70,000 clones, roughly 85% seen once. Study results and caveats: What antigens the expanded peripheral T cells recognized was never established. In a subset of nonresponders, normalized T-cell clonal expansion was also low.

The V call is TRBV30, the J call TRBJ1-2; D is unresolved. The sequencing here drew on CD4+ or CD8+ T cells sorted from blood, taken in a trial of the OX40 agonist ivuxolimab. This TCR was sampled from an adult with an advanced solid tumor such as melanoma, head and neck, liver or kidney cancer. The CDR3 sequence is CAWSVWQNYGYTF. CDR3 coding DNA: TGTGCCTGGAGTGTATGGCAGAACTATGGCTACACCTTC.